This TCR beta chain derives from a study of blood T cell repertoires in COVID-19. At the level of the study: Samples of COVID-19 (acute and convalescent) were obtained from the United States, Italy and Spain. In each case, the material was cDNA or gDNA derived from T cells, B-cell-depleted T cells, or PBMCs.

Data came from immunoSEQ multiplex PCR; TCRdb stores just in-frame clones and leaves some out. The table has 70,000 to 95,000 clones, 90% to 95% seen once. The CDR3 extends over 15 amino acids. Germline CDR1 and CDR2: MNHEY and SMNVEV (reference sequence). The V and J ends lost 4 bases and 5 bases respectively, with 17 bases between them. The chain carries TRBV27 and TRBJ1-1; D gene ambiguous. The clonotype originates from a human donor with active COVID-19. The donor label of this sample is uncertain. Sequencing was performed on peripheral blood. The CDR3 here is CASSSGTSTGTEAFF. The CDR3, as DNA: TGTGCCAGCAGTTCTGGCACGAGCACGGGGACTGAAGCTTTCTTT.